Below, 26 T cell receptor beta chains from the same sample are listed, as sequenced in a study of tumor-infiltrating lymphocytes in primary liver carcinoma. The source of the blood RNA was unsorted whole blood, and germline DNA was extracted as well. TCR beta cDNA came from around 0.5 ug total RNA, primed with a constant-region primer. Libraries of TCR beta came from three nested multiplex PCR rounds with slightly modified ARM-PCR. A C-beta reverse primer and TRBV1-TRBV30 forward primers served in each of the first two PCR rounds, at 10 cycles apiece. TCRdb re-analysed the multiplex PCR reads in MiXCR, keeping a single row per CDR3 protein. The sample has fewer than 400,000 distinct CDR3 sequences, roughly two thirds seen once. The sample comprised peripheral blood. The receptors were gathered from a man aged 40-55 years with primary liver carcinoma and hepatitis B virus infection.

This clonotype was counted a few times. V gene TRBV20-1 combines with J gene TRBJ2-3; 13 bases map to TRBD2. V was clipped by 0 bases and J by 6 bases; unmatched bases: 9. The CDR3 has 17 amino acids. CDR1 and CDR2 (germline): DFQATT, SNEGSKA (reference sequence). In DNA form, the CDR3 reads TGCAGTGCTAGAGACAGACTAGCGGGGGGCATGAGTGATACGCAGTATTTT. This codes for CSARDRLAGGMSDTQYF.

This clonotype has only a few counts. The chain carries TRBV12-3 or TRBV12-4 and TRBJ2-3, with a weak D call TRBD2 (6 bases). V was trimmed by 6 bases and J by 1 base, leaving 17 bases between them. The CDR3 is 16 residues long. The CDR3 DNA is TGTGCCAGCAGCCAGGCCCGGGACTTCGGCACAGATACGCAGTATTTT. Its protein is CASSQARDFGTDTQYF.

As for this clonotype: One end of the junction fails to match germline, which may point to a read error. This chain links TRBV29-1 with TRBJ1-5; 12 nucleotides align to TRBD1. The germline gives CDR1 SQVTM, CDR2 ANQGSEA. The CDR3 contains 17 residues. Here the CDR3 DNA reads TGCAGCGATGAAATGGGACAGGGGGCCCTAAGCAATCAGGCCCAGCATTTT. It is translated as CSDEMGQGALSNQAQHF.

A note on this clonotype: The junction does not match germline at one end; this may be a read error. Here the CDR3 reads CVSKPSEGLVAYEQYF. CDR3 nucleotide sequence: TGTGTCAGCAAACCATCCGAAGGGCTAGTGGCCTACGAGCAGTACTTC. V and J are TRBV6-5 and TRBJ2-7; no reliable D call. In germline, CDR1 is MNHEY, CDR2 SVGAGI. This CDR3 is 16 amino acids long.

Remarks on this clonotype: The conserved closing phenylalanine or tryptophan is absent in this CDR3, likely reflecting a read error. The chain joins TRBV11-2 to TRBJ2-4; D might be TRBD1 or TRBD2, each matching 5 bases. The CDR3 extends over 16 amino acids. Germline-derived CDR1 and CDR2 are SGHAT and FQNNGV. The CDR3 sequence is CTSSPREGRAANIQYL. The CDR3 DNA follows: TGTACCAGCAGCCCGAGAGAGGGCAGGGCGGCGAACATTCAGTACTTA.

On this clonotype itself: A much larger clone differs by one base, so this may be a read error. V is TRBV6-1 and J is TRBJ2-1; perhaps TRBD2 as D (6 bases). This CDR3 has 18 residues. Germline V gene lookup returns CDR1 MNHNS and CDR2 SASEGT. In nucleotides, the CDR3 is TGTGCCAGCAGTTCGGGTAGCGGCCACCCACCCTCCAACAATGAGCAGTTCTTC. Translation: CASSSGSGHPPSNNEQFF.

With respect to this clonotype: This may come from a read error, since a much larger clone is one base off. The chain joins TRBV29-1 to TRBJ1-1, with D hard to call. The CDR3 has 12 residues. Per germline, CDR1 SQVTM and CDR2 ANQGSEA. V lost 7 bases and J 3 bases, leaving 12 bases between the germline ends. The CDR3 protein is CSAQLRDTEAFF. The CDR3 DNA is TGCAGCGCCCAGTTGAGGGACACTGAAGCTTTCTTT.

On this clonotype itself: An end of the junction differs from the germline gene, which may be a read error. This rearrangement joins TRBV11-1 to TRBJ1-6; D gene ambiguous. Germline V CDR1 and CDR2: SGHAT, FQDESV (reference sequence). The CDR3 is 13 residues long. The CDR3 region has the DNA TGTGCCAGCAGCTCCGAGGGTAATTCATCCCTCCACTTT. It encodes CASSSEGNSSLHF.

Comment on this clonotype: One end of the junction does not line up with germline, which may come from a read error. The V call is TRBV28, the J call TRBJ1-2; D is ambiguous. The germline CDR1 and CDR2 sequences are MDHEN and SYDVKM. The CDR3 covers 15 residues. The CDR3 protein is CASSLSSIPNYGYTF. CDR3 sequence (DNA): TGTGCCAGCAGCTTATCGTCCATTCCTAACTATGGCTACACCTTC.

A word on this clonotype: Given a much more abundant clone one base away, this may be a read error. This chain joins TRBV12-3 or TRBV12-4 and TRBJ2-1; 8 bases are shared with TRBD2. Germline trimming cut 5 bases from V and 4 bases from J; bases unmatched to any gene: 4. The CDR3 covers 14 residues. CDR3 amino acids: CASSTLAGYNEQFF. DNA of the CDR3: TGTGCCAGCAGTACGTTAGCGGGGTACAATGAGCAGTTCTTC.

Comments on this clonotype: This could be a read error, since a much larger clone is one nucleotide away. The chain has TRBV10-2 and TRBJ1-1; D is possibly TRBD1 (5 bases). The CDR3 length is 12 residues. The V gene's germline CDR1 is WSHSY and CDR2 SAAADI. DNA of the CDR3: TGCACCAGCAGGAGGGAGGGGACTGAAGCTTTCTTT. It specifies CTSRREGTEAFF.

This clonotype appeared once. Germline is not matched at one junction end, which may reflect a read error. The CDR3 loop reads CTSSLDGGPDTQYF. Written as DNA, the CDR3 is TGCACCAGCAGCTTGGATGGGGGTCCAGATACGCAGTATTTT. V usage is TRBV5-1 and J usage is TRBJ2-3; D tentatively reads TRBD1 or TRBD2 (5 bases each). Germline lookup yields CDR1 SGHRS and CDR2 YFSETQ. The CDR3 length is 14 residues. Supplemented by reference TRBV5-1 and TRBJ2-3, the full variable domain reads KAGVTQTPRYLIKTRGQQVTLSCSPISGHRSVSWYQQTPGQGLQFLFEYFSETQRNKGNFPGRFSGRQFSNSRSEMNVSTLELGDSALYLCTSSLDGGPDTQYFGPGTRLTVL.

As concerns this clonotype: As the CDR3 is not closed by the conserved phenylalanine or tryptophan, this likely results from a read error. The chain couples TRBV12-3 or TRBV12-4 to TRBJ2-3; a possible D gene is TRBD2 (6 bases). There are 16 residues in the CDR3. CDR3 amino acids: CANSSRTCGVTDTQYS. The CDR3 DNA reads as TGTGCCAACAGTTCGAGGACTTGCGGGGTCACAGATACGCAGTATTCT.

In regard to this clonotype: The CDR3 does not close with the conserved phenylalanine or tryptophan, likely indicating a read error. The V gene is TRBV6-5, the J gene TRBJ2-1; 11 nucleotides align to TRBD2. CDR3 length equals 14 residues. Per the germline V gene, CDR1 is MNHEY and CDR2 is SVGAGI. With V trimmed by 6 bases and J by 2 bases, 0 bases remained unmatched. In nucleotides, the CDR3 is TGTGCCAGCAGGGGACTAGCGGCCTACAATGAGCAGTTCTCC. Its protein product is CASRGLAAYNEQFS.

Points on this clonotype: At one boundary the junction diverges from the germline segment, which might be a read error. The chain links TRBV7-9 to TRBJ1-2; D is uncertain. This CDR3 region has 13 residues. The germline gives CDR1 SEHNR, CDR2 FQNEAQ (reference sequence). CDR3 coding DNA: TGTGGCAGCAGCTTAGGTTACTCCCCTGGCTACACCTTC. It codes for CGSSLGYSPGYTF.

As concerns this clonotype: The missing conserved phenylalanine or tryptophan at the end of this CDR3 makes a read error likely. The chain employs TRBV6-2 or TRBV6-3 and TRBJ2-1, with TRBD1 as a possible D gene (5 bases). With 6 bases removed from V and 8 bases from J, the gap between germline ends came to 11 bases. CDR1 is MNHEY and CDR2 is SVGEGT in the germline V gene. There are 12 residues in the CDR3. The CDR3 region has the DNA TGTGCCAGCAGAGACAGAGTCCATGAGCAGTTCTCC. The encoded protein is CASRDRVHEQFS.

This clonotype appeared many times. V gene TRBV29-1 combines with J gene TRBJ2-2; D is perhaps TRBD2 (6 bases). The CDR3 contains 14 residues. Trimming shortened V by 4 bases and J by 3 bases, and 12 bases separated the two germline ends. Germline V CDR1 and CDR2: SQVTM, ANQGSEA. The CDR3 DNA reads as TGCAGCGTTGGGGGGGACTTCCACACCGGGGAGCTGTTTTTT. Translation gives CSVGGDFHTGELFF.

Comment on this clonotype: The conserved phenylalanine or tryptophan normally closing the CDR3 is absent here, so this likely arose from a read error. The gene calls are TRBV5-5 and TRBJ2-5, with 8 bases fitting TRBD1. Germline loops: CDR1 SGHKS, CDR2 YYEKEE (reference sequence). The CDR3 runs 14 residues. Here the CDR3 reads CTSSLDRAGETQYL. In nucleotides, the CDR3 is TGTACCAGCAGCTTGGACAGGGCCGGAGAGACCCAGTACTTG.

A note on this clonotype: Germline is not matched at one junction end, which may reflect a read error. The chain uses TRBV6-4 and TRBJ2-2, with D maybe TRBD2 (5 bases). CDR3 length equals 13 residues. The germline gives CDR1 MRHNA, CDR2 SNTAGT. CDR3 in amino acids: CANSDYNTGELFF. CDR3 DNA: TGTGCCAACAGTGACTATAACACCGGGGAGCTGTTTTTT.

About this clonotype itself: A much larger clone differs by one base, so this may be a read error. Here the CDR3 omits its conserved ending phenylalanine or tryptophan, so a read error is the likely source. This chain links TRBV12-3 or TRBV12-4 with TRBJ1-2, with no clear D. This CDR3 is 13 amino acids long. The V end was cut by 7 bases, the J end by 0 bases, with 9 bases between. The CDR3 reads CASTLTPNYGYTS. The DNA for the CDR3 is TGTGCCAGCACCCTGACACCTAACTATGGCTACACCTCC.

A word on this clonotype: Mismatch with germline at one junction end may stem from a read error. The chain has TRBV6-1 and TRBJ1-2, with D possibly TRBD1 on 5 matching bases. The CDR3 length is 14 residues. Germline values: CDR1 MNHNS, CDR2 SASEGT. The CDR3 loop is CVSTTGGDGYGYTF. Here the CDR3 DNA reads TGTGTCAGCACAACCGGGGGGGATGGCTATGGCTACACCTTC.

Details on this clonotype: A much larger clone lies a single base off, so this may be a read error. Lacking the conserved final phenylalanine or tryptophan, this CDR3 likely reflects a read error. The rearrangement links TRBV6-6 to TRBJ2-7; the D gene is possibly TRBD2 (6 bases). V lost 8 bases to trimming and J lost 4 bases, with 15 bases between them. The germline V gene has CDR1 MNHNY and CDR2 SVGAGI (reference sequence). The CDR3 totals 13 residues. The CDR3 region is CASSREMRYEQYS. DNA of the CDR3: TGTGCCAGCTCCCGGGAGATGAGGTACGAGCAGTACTCC.

The count of this clonotype is one. The J gene is TRBJ2-7, the V gene TRBV29-1; 7 bases line up with TRBD2. This CDR3 spans 13 amino acids. Germline V gives CDR1 SQVTM, CDR2 ANQGSEA. Trimming cost V 8 bases and J 1 base; bases outside gene matches: 8. The CDR3 sequence is CSILAGASYEQYF. The CDR3 DNA sequence: TGCAGCATATTAGCGGGTGCATCCTACGAGCAGTACTTC.

Regarding this clonotype: With a much larger clone just one base away, this may be a read error. The J gene is TRBJ2-7, the V gene TRBV6-1, with D unresolved. V was cut by 4 bases and J by 5 bases, with 12 bases left in between. CDR1 MNHNS and CDR2 SASEGT come from the germline V gene. This CDR3 comprises 13 residues. The CDR3 reads CASSGVQSDEQYF. The CDR3 nucleotides are TGTGCCAGCAGTGGGGTTCAATCCGACGAGCAGTACTTC.

With respect to this clonotype: Just one base apart from a much larger clone, this may be a read error. The chain combines TRBV4-1 with TRBJ1-2; no clear D. CDR1 and CDR2 from the germline V gene are MGHRA and YSYEKL. V was pared by 3 bases and J by 0 bases, with 14 bases between. The CDR3 contains 16 residues. The CDR3 reads CASSHDPQRSNYGYTF. DNA of the CDR3: TGCGCCAGCAGCCACGATCCCCAGCGATCTAACTATGGCTACACCTTC.

The table lists this clonotype with a count of one. This chain links TRBV5-1 with TRBJ2-7, with 9 positions matching TRBD1. Germline CDR1 is SGHRS and CDR2 is YFSETQ. CDR3 size: 15 residues. With 4 bases clipped from V and 3 bases from J, the junction kept 8 bases outside the gene matches. In DNA, the CDR3 is TGCGCCAGCAGCCAGAGGGGACAGGGTCTCTACGAGCAGTACTTC. It specifies CASSQRGQGLYEQYF.